This T cell receptor (beta chain) was captured by sequencing in a study of cytomegalovirus exposure and HLA in healthy donors. About this clone: Its antigen is undetermined.

Overall study results and limits: CMV serostatus was the only recorded immune exposure for donors. The authors considered a cluster of highly shared sequence variants likely to be a sequencing artifact. A later analysis found that most CMV-associated TCR beta chains appeared HLA-restricted. In an earlier analysis, in several hundred donors, most V segments appeared productive either ~87% or ~30% of the time.

Both 60 Vbeta primers and 13 Jbeta primers went into the PCR. Profiled with immunoSEQ multiplex PCR; TCRdb holds only in-frame clones, not every one. The table shows about 150,000 clones, with 60% to 85% occurring only once. V was clipped by 4 bases and J by 0 bases, with 12 bases between them. The CDR3 spans 15 residues. CDR1 is SGHNT, CDR2 YYREEE, per germline (reference sequence). The V call is TRBV5-4, the J call TRBJ2-3, with D possibly matching TRBD2 (5 bases). This sequence was found in a man under 40 in good health and CMV-seronegative. Material: PBMCs. This CDR3 reads CASSAQLVSTDTQYF. The CDR3 DNA follows: TGTGCCAGCAGCGCTCAACTAGTTAGCACAGATACGCAGTATTTT.